What follows describes a single T cell receptor beta chain. Use of 60 Vbeta and 13 Jbeta primers characterized the PCR. Some clones are missing from TCRdb's copy, which holds only in-frame ones; the method was immunoSEQ multiplex PCR. The sample has 150,000 to 250,000 clones, around 74% seen once; the top ten hold over 1.5%. This sample stems from a study of cytomegalovirus exposure and HLA in healthy donors. Germline CDR1 reads LNHNV; CDR2 reads YYDKDF (reference sequence). Deletions cut 2 bases from V and 3 bases from J, with 10 bases between. The CDR3 loop spans 14 amino acids. This chain links TRBV15 with TRBJ1-1; tentative D call: TRBD1 (5 bases). Sample: PBMCs. The TCR comes from a girl aged 5-17 years in good health and CMV-seropositive. The CDR3 coding sequence is TGTGCCACCAGCAGACTGGGAGGGGACACTGAAGCTTTCTTT. Its protein is CATSRLGGDTEAFF.